Detailed here is one TCR beta chain. Its antigen is unidentified. A multiplex PCR was run with 60 Vbeta primers and 13 Jbeta primers. Produced via immunoSEQ multiplex PCR; TCRdb's table is partial and in-frame only. This sample carries over 150,000 clones, 75% to 90% of them seen once, and the ten largest clones take 1.5% to 2%. The record originates from a study of cytomegalovirus exposure and HLA in healthy donors. With 0 bases removed from V and 3 bases from J, the gap between germline ends came to 16 bases. Germline assignment: CDR1 SGHRS and CDR2 YFSETQ. The CDR3 consists of 16 residues. The study, taken as a whole, reports: Despite most TCR sequences being rare, some public TCRs occurred in many donors. In vitro work confirmed that a few CMV-associated chains recognize CMV antigens.

The rearrangement links TRBV5-1 to TRBJ2-7, with D maybe TRBD2 (5 bases). Input material: PBMCs. The source is a woman aged 18-29 years in good health and CMV-seronegative. The CDR3 spells CASSLGGGGTNYEQYF. The CDR3 nucleotides read TGCGCCAGCAGCTTGGGCGGAGGCGGAACCAACTACGAGCAGTACTTC.